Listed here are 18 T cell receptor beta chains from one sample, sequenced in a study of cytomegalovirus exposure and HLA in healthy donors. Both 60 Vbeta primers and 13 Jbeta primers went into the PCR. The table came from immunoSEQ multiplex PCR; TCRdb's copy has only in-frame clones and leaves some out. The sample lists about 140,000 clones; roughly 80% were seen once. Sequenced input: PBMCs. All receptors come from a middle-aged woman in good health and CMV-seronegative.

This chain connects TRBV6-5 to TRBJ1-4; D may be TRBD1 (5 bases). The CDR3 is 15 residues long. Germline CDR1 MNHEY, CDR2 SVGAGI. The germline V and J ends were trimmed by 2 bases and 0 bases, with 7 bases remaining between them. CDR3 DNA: TGTGCCAGCAGTTACGGGGGGACAACTAATGAAAAACTGTTTTTT. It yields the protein CASSYGGTTNEKLFF.

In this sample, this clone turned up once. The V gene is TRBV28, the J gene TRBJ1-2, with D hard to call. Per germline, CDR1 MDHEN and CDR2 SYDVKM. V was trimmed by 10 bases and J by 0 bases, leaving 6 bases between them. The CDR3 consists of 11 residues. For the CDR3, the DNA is TGTGCCACGGACTCTAACTATGGCTACACCTTC. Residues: CATDSNYGYTF.

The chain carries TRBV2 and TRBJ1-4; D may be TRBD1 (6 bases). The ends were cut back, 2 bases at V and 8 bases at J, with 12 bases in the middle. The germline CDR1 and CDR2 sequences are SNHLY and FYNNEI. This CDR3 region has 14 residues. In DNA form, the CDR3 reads TGTGCCAGCAGTGAAAGGCAGGGGAAAGAAAAACTGTTTTTT. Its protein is CASSERQGKEKLFF.

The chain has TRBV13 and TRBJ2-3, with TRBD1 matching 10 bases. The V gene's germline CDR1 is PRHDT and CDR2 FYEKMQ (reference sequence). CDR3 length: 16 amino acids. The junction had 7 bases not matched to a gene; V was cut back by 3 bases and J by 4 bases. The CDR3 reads CASSFPGTGDADTQYF. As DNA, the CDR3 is TGTGCCAGCAGCTTCCCTGGGACAGGGGACGCAGATACGCAGTATTTT.

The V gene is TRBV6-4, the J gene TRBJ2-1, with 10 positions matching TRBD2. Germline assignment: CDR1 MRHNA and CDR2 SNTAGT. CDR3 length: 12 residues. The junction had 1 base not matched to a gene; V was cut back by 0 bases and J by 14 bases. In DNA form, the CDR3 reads TGTGCCAGCAGTGACTCAAGCGGGAGGGAGTTCTTC. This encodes CASSDSSGREFF.

CDR3 protein: CASNLDGAQHF. The CDR3 nucleotides read TGTGCCAGTAATTTGGATGGAGCCCAGCATTTT. The chain combines TRBV19 with TRBJ1-5; D not certain. The CDR3 covers 11 residues. Trimming removed 7 bases from V and 11 bases from J, with 12 bases in between. Germline assignment: CDR1 LNHDA and CDR2 SQIVND (reference sequence).

The CDR3 spells CATGALAGRLDEQFF. Written as DNA, the CDR3 is TGTGCCACCGGGGCCCTAGCGGGTAGGTTGGATGAGCAGTTCTTC. This chain connects TRBV27 to TRBJ2-1; TRBD2 aligns across 8 bases. The CDR3 loop spans 15 amino acids. V lost 10 bases and J lost 8; bases outside the gene matches: 16. In germline, CDR1 is MNHEY, CDR2 SMNVEV (reference sequence).

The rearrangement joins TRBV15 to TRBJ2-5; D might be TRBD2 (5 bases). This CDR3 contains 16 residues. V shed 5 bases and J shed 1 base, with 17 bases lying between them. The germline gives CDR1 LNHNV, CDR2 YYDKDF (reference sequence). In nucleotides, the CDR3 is TGTGCCACCAGCGCGACGACCGGGGAATTCCAAGAGACCCAGTACTTC. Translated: CATSATTGEFQETQYF.

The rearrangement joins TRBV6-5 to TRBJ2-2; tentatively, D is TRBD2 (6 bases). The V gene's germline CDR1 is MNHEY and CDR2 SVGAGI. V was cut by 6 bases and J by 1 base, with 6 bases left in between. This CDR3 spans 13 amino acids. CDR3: CASREGNTGELFF. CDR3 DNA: TGTGCCAGCAGGGAGGGGAACACCGGGGAGCTGTTTTTT.

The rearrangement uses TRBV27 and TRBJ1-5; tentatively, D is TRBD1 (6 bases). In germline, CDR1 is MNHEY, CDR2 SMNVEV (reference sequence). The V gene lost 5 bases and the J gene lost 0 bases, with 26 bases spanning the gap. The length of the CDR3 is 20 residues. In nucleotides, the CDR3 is TGTGCCAGCAGTCCTATAGGACCGGAGACAGGCCTCTATAGCAATCAGCCCCAGCATTTT. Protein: CASSPIGPETGLYSNQPQHF.

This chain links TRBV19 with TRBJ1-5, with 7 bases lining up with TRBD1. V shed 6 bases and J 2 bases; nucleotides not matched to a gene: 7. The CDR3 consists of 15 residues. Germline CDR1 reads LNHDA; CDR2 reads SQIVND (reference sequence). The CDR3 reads CASSRDSHGNQPQHF. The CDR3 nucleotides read TGTGCCAGTAGCCGGGACAGCCACGGCAATCAGCCCCAGCATTTT. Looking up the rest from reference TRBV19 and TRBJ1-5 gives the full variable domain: DGGITQSPKYLFRKEGQNVTLSCEQNLNHDAMYWYRQDPGQGLRLIYYSQIVNDFQKGDIAEGYSVSREKKESFPLTVTSAQKNPTAFYLCASSRDSHGNQPQHFGDGTRLSIL.

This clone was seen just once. CDR3 coding DNA: TGTGCCAGCTCACCATCGAGCGGGAGGGGTTACAATGAGCAGTTCTTC. Translated: CASSPSSGRGYNEQFF. The chain recombines TRBV18 with TRBJ2-1, with 10 positions matching TRBD2. Trimming at V came to 2 bases and at J to 4 bases, leaving 5 bases not matched to a gene. CDR3 size: 16 residues. CDR1 KGHSH and CDR2 LQKENI come from the germline V gene.

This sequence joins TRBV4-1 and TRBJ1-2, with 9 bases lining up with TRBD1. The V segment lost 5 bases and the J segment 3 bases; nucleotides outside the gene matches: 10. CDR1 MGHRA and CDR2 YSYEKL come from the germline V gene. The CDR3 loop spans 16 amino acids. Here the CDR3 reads CASSAYRGRGDYGYTF. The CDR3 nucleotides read TGCGCCAGCAGCGCCTACAGGGGGCGCGGAGACTATGGCTACACCTTC.

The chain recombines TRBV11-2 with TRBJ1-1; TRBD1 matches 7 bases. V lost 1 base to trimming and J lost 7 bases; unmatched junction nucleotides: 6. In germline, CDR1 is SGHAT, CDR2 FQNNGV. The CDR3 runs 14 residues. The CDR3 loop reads CASSLGYRQGEAFF. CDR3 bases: TGTGCCAGCAGCTTAGGCTATCGACAGGGTGAAGCTTTCTTT.

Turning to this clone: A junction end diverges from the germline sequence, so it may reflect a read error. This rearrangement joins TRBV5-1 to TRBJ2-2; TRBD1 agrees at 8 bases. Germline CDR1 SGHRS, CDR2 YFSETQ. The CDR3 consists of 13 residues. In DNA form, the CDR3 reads TGTGCCAGCAGGGGGCGTAGGACCGGGGAGCTGTTTTTT. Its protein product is CASRGRRTGELFF. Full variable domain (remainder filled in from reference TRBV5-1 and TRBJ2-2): KAGVTQTPRYLIKTRGQQVTLSCSPISGHRSVSWYQQTPGQGLQFLFEYFSETQRNKGNFPGRFSGRQFSNSRSEMNVSTLELGDSALYLCASRGRRTGELFFGEGSRLTVL.

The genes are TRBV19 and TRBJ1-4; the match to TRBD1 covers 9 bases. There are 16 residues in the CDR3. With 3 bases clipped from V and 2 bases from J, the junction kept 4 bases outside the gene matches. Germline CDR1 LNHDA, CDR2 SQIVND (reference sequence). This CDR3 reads CASSILGQGTNEKLFF. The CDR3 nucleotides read TGTGCCAGTAGTATTCTGGGACAGGGTACTAATGAAAAACTGTTTTTT.

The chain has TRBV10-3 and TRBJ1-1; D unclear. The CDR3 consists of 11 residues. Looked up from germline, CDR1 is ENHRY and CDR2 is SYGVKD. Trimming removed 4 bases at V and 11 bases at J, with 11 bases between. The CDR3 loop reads CAISGNERAFF. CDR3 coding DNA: TGTGCCATCAGTGGAAACGAGAGGGCTTTCTTT.

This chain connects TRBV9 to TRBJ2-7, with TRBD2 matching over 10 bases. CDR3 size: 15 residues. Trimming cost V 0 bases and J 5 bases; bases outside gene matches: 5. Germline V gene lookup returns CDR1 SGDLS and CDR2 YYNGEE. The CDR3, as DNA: TGTGCCAGCAGCGTAGCGGCTAGCGGGAGCAACGAGCAGTACTTC. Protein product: CASSVAASGSNEQYF.